The entry below describes one T cell receptor (beta chain). The data belong to a study of blood T cell repertoires in COVID-19. Overall study context: Whether acute or convalescent, the COVID-19 samples came from the United States, Italy and Spain. T cells, B-cell-depleted T cells, or PBMCs provided the cDNA or gDNA that served as material.

In the original workflow: By means of reference gene primer amplification, nucleated cell counts were estimated. Assay used: immunoSEQ multiplex PCR; TCRdb lists only in-frame clones, some missing. V, J and clone size are taken as reported in that table, and D and trimming were inferred from the DNA itself. The sample records around 170,000 clones, 84% being singletons. The V and J ends lost 5 bases and 2 bases respectively, with 10 bases between them. Germline V CDR1 and CDR2: SGHKS, YYEKEE (reference sequence). The CDR3 totals 13 residues. This receptor was obtained from a man aged 18 to 30 with active or convalescent COVID-19. The sequencing sample was made of peripheral blood. The J gene is TRBJ1-2, the V gene TRBV5-5, with D possibly TRBD1 on 5 matching bases. In DNA, the CDR3 is TGTGCCAGCAGACTTGACAGCAACTATGGCTACACCTTC. Amino acid sequence: CASRLDSNYGYTF. Together with reference TRBV5-5 and TRBJ1-2, the CDR3 gives the full variable domain: DAGVTQSPTHLIKTRGQQVTLRCSPISGHKSVSWYQQVLGQGPQFIFQYYEKEERGRGNFPDRFSARQFPNYSSELNVNALLLGDSALYLCASRLDSNYGYTFGSGTRLTVV.